The 9 T cell receptor beta chains below all came from one sample that was sequenced in a study of CD8+ T cells in alopecia areata. cDNA prepared by RNA extraction and subsequent reverse transcription served as the template for sequencing. Measured with immunoSEQ multiplex PCR; TCRdb has only the in-frame clones, and not every one. The table shows some 100,000 clones, with roughly 66% occurring only once. Specimen: CD4+ T cells sorted from blood. The receptors stem from a human donor in good health.

The V gene is TRBV5-1, the J gene TRBJ2-2; 7 bases agree with TRBD1. The CDR3 consists of 14 residues. Trimming took 2 bases from V and 4 from J; bases not matched to a gene: 2. Germline V gene sequence: CDR1 SGHRS, CDR2 YFSETQ. CDR3 sequence: CASSFRQGTGELFF. DNA for the CDR3: TGCGCCAGCAGCTTCCGACAGGGCACCGGGGAGCTGTTTTTT.

The V call is TRBV10-3, the J call TRBJ2-5, with no clear D. Trimming removed 3 bases at V and 7 bases at J, with 9 bases between. The length of the CDR3 is 12 residues. Germline loops: CDR1 ENHRY, CDR2 SYGVKD. CDR3 loop: CAISEGPGTQYF. In DNA form, the CDR3 reads TGTGCCATCAGTGAAGGCCCAGGGACCCAGTACTTC.

The chain combines TRBV2 with TRBJ1-1; D gene unclear. The CDR3 is 13 residues long. Trimming removed 10 bases from V and 4 bases from J, with 16 bases in between. CDR1 is SNHLY, CDR2 FYNNEI, per germline. This chain's CDR3 is CATTRDMSTEAFF. In DNA, the CDR3 is TGTGCCACCACCCGAGACATGAGCACTGAAGCTTTCTTT.

This sequence joins TRBV29-1 and TRBJ2-5, with 10 positions matching TRBD1. Germline CDR1 and CDR2: SQVTM and ANQGSEA. The CDR3 spans 14 residues. Germline trimming cut 5 bases from V and 4 bases from J; bases unmatched to any gene: 7. The DNA of the CDR3 is TGCAGCGTTCCCGACAGGGGGCTTCCAGAGACCCAGTACTTC. It encodes CSVPDRGLPETQYF.

The genes are TRBV10-3 and TRBJ1-1; tentative D call: TRBD1 (5 bases). Germline CDR1 reads ENHRY; CDR2 reads SYGVKD. V dropped 4 bases and J dropped 1 base, with 7 bases sitting between them. The CDR3 is 13 amino acids. The CDR3 DNA reads TGTGCCATCAGTGGAGGACAGAACACTGAAGCTTTCTTT. Its protein is CAISGGQNTEAFF.

This clone was detected only once. V usage is TRBV2 and J usage is TRBJ1-1; D not certain. Trimming left V 0 bases short and J 1 base short, with 9 bases between. This CDR3 contains 15 residues. Germline CDR1 SNHLY, CDR2 FYNNEI. CDR3 loop: CASSEARAKNTEAFF. CDR3 nucleotide sequence: TGTGCCAGCAGTGAAGCTAGAGCGAAGAACACTGAAGCTTTCTTT.

The chain combines TRBV18 with TRBJ2-4, with D uncertain. Trimming removed 3 bases at V and 8 bases at J, with 11 bases between. The V gene's germline CDR1 is KGHSH and CDR2 LQKENI. CDR3 length: 13 residues. The CDR3 is CASSPYGFDIQYF. The CDR3 DNA reads as TGTGCCAGCTCACCCTACGGATTCGACATTCAGTACTTC. The whole variable domain, remainder taken from reference TRBV18 and TRBJ2-4, is NAGVMQNPRHLVRRRGQEARLRCSPMKGHSHVYWYRQLPEEGLKFMVYLQKENIIDESGMPKERFSAEFPKEGPSILRIQQVVRGDSAAYFCASSPYGFDIQYFGAGTRLSVL.

This clone was seen only a few times. The chain recombines TRBV10-3 with TRBJ2-3; D is tentatively TRBD1 or TRBD2 (5 bases each). The germline gives CDR1 ENHRY, CDR2 SYGVKD. V was shortened by 2 bases and J by 2 bases, with 14 bases between the two germline ends. The CDR3 extends over 16 amino acids. The CDR3 reads CAISETGTYLTDTQYF. As DNA, the CDR3 is TGTGCCATCAGTGAGACCGGGACCTACCTCACAGATACGCAGTATTTT.

This chain connects TRBV6-1 to TRBJ2-7; TRBD1 agrees at 11 bases. Germline V gene data show CDR1 as MNHNS and CDR2 as SASEGT. Germline trimming cut 6 bases from V and 2 bases from J; bases unmatched to any gene: 3. The CDR3 extends over 14 amino acids. This CDR3 reads CASRRDRGTYEQYF. The CDR3 coding sequence is TGTGCCAGCAGGCGGGACAGGGGGACCTACGAGCAGTACTTC.